Listed here are 14 T cell receptor beta chains from one sample, sequenced in a study of identical twins. Each CDR3 protein is one row after TCRdb ran MiXCR on the 5' RACE reads. The repertoire holds 450,000 or so distinct CDR3 sequences, with about 24% as singletons. The sample was also linked to a second study, of T cells expressing NK-cell markers.

The sequenced sample was CD4+ T cells sorted from blood. These TCRs come from a woman aged 18-35 years in good health.

This clonotype showed up just a few times. Here the CDR3 DNA reads TGTGCCAGCAGCCACCCTCCGGGGTCAGGAGATACGCAGTATTTT. This codes for CASSHPPGSGDTQYF. The genes are TRBV7-6 and TRBJ2-3, with TRBD2 as a possible D gene (5 bases). This CDR3 is 15 amino acids long. Trimming removed 5 bases from V and 5 bases from J, with 17 bases in between. The germline gives CDR1 SGHVS, CDR2 FNYEAQ.

At least ten counts were recorded for this clonotype. This chain connects TRBV12-3 or TRBV12-4 to TRBJ1-2; no reliable D call. This CDR3 comprises 13 residues. V dropped 4 bases and J dropped 1 base, with 7 bases sitting between them. CDR3 in amino acids: CASSSSVNYGYTF. As DNA, the CDR3 is TGTGCCAGCAGTTCGTCAGTTAACTATGGCTACACCTTC.

This clonotype was found many times. The chain has TRBV7-8 and TRBJ2-1; possible D gene TRBD1, 5 bases. V was trimmed by 3 bases and J by 5 bases, leaving 11 bases between them. The CDR3 has 14 residues. Germline values: CDR1 SGHVS, CDR2 FQNEAQ. CDR3 sequence (DNA): TGTGCCAGCAGCTTCCAGGGTCCCCACAATGAGCAGTTCTTC. As protein: CASSFQGPHNEQFF.

The chain combines TRBV18 with TRBJ2-7; possibly TRBD1 for D (5 bases). Deletions cut 2 bases from V and 2 bases from J, with 13 bases between. This CDR3 is 15 amino acids long. Germline CDR1 is KGHSH and CDR2 is LQKENI. CDR3 coding DNA: TGTGCCAGCTCACCAGGGATAGGGGCTCCCTACGAGCAGTACTTC. As protein: CASSPGIGAPYEQYF. The variable domain in full, completed from reference TRBV18 and TRBJ2-7, reads NAGVMQNPRHLVRRRGQEARLRCSPMKGHSHVYWYRQLPEEGLKFMVYLQKENIIDESGMPKERFSAEFPKEGPSILRIQQVVRGDSAAYFCASSPGIGAPYEQYFGPGTRLTVT.

CDR3: CASSSGLLAGVMTYF. The CDR3 bases are TGTGCCAGCAGCTCCGGACTCCTAGCGGGGGTGATGACGTACTTC. The chain employs TRBV7-3 and TRBJ2-7; 10 bases align to TRBD2. This CDR3 has 15 residues. J was trimmed by 12 bases and V by 4 bases; bases with no gene match: 15. The V gene's germline CDR1 is SGHTA and CDR2 FQGTGA.

The V and J genes are TRBV10-3 and TRBJ2-7, with 9 positions matching TRBD1. Per the germline V gene, CDR1 is ENHRY and CDR2 is SYGVKD. The CDR3 runs to 15 residues. J was trimmed by 3 bases and V by 4 bases; bases with no gene match: 7. The chain's CDR3 is CAISGGQGGLYEQYF. The DNA for the CDR3 is TGTGCCATCAGTGGGGGACAGGGAGGTCTCTACGAGCAGTACTTC.

The CDR3 loop reads CASAADWATYEQYF. CDR3 DNA sequence: TGTGCCAGCGCGGCCGATTGGGCGACCTACGAGCAGTACTTC. The rearrangement links TRBV18 to TRBJ2-7; D remains ambiguous. Trimming took off 8 bases at V and 2 bases at J, with 16 bases between the two ends. Germline assignment: CDR1 KGHSH and CDR2 LQKENI. The CDR3 length is 14 residues.

This chain links TRBV20-1 with TRBJ2-3; a possible D gene is TRBD1 (6 bases). The ends were cut back, 1 base at V and 2 bases at J, with 10 bases in the middle. The CDR3 sequence is 14 residues long. CDR1 is DFQATT, CDR2 SNEGSKA, per germline (reference sequence). CDR3 nucleotide sequence: TGCAGTGCTAGAGGGGGGCTAGCCACAGATACGCAGTATTTT. Its protein is CSARGGLATDTQYF.

This clonotype was found many times. V is TRBV4-2 and J is TRBJ2-7; no clear D. The CDR3 has 13 residues. V lost 1 base and J lost 0, with 4 bases in between. Germline CDR1 and CDR2: LGHNA and YNFKEQ. The CDR3 bases are TGTGCCAGCAGCCAAGTAAACTCCTACGAGCAGTACTTC. As protein: CASSQVNSYEQYF.

This clonotype was found a few times. The chain couples TRBV29-1 to TRBJ2-5; D possibly corresponds to TRBD2 (6 bases). V lost 4 bases, J lost 5 bases, and 23 bases lay in between. CDR1 and CDR2 from the germline V gene are SQVTM and ANQGSEA. The CDR3 totals 16 residues. CDR3 sequence: CSVANYVGSSGETQYF. The CDR3 DNA sequence: TGCAGCGTTGCCAACTACGTCGGTTCGAGCGGGGAGACCCAGTACTTC.

A few counts support this clonotype. The chain carries TRBV7-2 and TRBJ2-7; no reliable D call. The germline gives CDR1 SGHTA, CDR2 FQGNSA. The CDR3 totals 15 residues. V was cut by 5 bases and J by 3 bases, with 17 bases left in between. CDR3 DNA sequence: TGTGCCAGCAGCGTCTACCAGGCTGGCGACTACGAGCAGTACTTC. Amino acids: CASSVYQAGDYEQYF. The variable domain in full, with the rest retrieved from reference TRBV7-2 and TRBJ2-7, is GAGVSQSPSNKVTEKGKDVELRCDPISGHTALYWYRQSLGQGLEFLIYFQGNSAPDKSGLPSDRFSAERTGGSVSTLTIQRTQQEDSAVYLCASSVYQAGDYEQYFGPGTRLTVT.

This clonotype was recorded a few times. The chain employs TRBV6-5 and TRBJ2-3, with D perhaps TRBD2 (5 bases). The CDR3 runs to 15 residues. Germline V gives CDR1 MNHEY, CDR2 SVGAGI. The V and J ends lost 2 bases and 3 bases respectively, with 12 bases between them. The CDR3 here is CASSYSGRATDTQYF. CDR3 coding DNA: TGTGCCAGCAGTTACAGTGGGAGAGCAACAGATACGCAGTATTTT.

This clonotype was counted a single time. The junction does not match germline at one end; this may be a read error. This chain joins TRBV12-3 or TRBV12-4 and TRBJ2-7; a possible D gene is TRBD1 (5 bases). The CDR3 is 16 residues long. The CDR3 DNA reads TGTGCCAGCAGTCCAACCCCAAGGGAAGGGGCCTACGGGCAGTACTTC. The encoded protein is CASSPTPREGAYGQYF.

This chain links TRBV7-9 with TRBJ1-6, with TRBD1 as a possible D gene (5 bases). CDR1 SEHNR and CDR2 FQNEAQ come from the germline V gene (reference sequence). V was cut by 5 bases and J by 10 bases, with 12 bases left in between. The CDR3 is 13 amino acids. CDR3 DNA: TGTGCCAGCAGCCCGGGGGGAAAGTCACCCCTCCACTTT. It codes for CASSPGGKSPLHF.